The 22 T cell receptor beta chains below all came from one sample that was sequenced in a study of patients and donors after allogeneic stem cell transplantation. Each CDR3 protein is one row after TCRdb ran MiXCR on the RT-PCR reads. The sample has about a million distinct CDR3 sequences, roughly 18% seen once; the top ten hold around 6%. The material sequenced was blood, either unsorted or a sorted T cell fraction (not recorded which). The receptors were gathered from a human donor who was either an allogeneic HSCT recipient or a stem cell or donor lymphocyte infusion donor (not recorded which). It is not recorded whose cells these are; they may come from a transplant donor.

This clonotype has only a few counts. The rearrangement links TRBV9 to TRBJ2-3; TRBD2 matches 13 bases. V was pared by 3 bases and J by 5 bases, with 9 bases of the junction left unmatched. Germline-derived CDR1 and CDR2 are SGDLS and YYNGEE. This CDR3 contains 17 residues. The CDR3 bases are TGTGCCAGCAGCGCTACTAGCGGGGGGGTTAAGGGAGATACGCAGTATTTT. It encodes CASSATSGGVKGDTQYF.

In its sample, this clonotype was seen a few times. The J gene is TRBJ2-3, the V gene TRBV6-2 or TRBV6-3; 7 nucleotides agree with TRBD2. Trimming removed 2 bases from V and 0 bases from J; junction bases left unmatched: 8. This CDR3 spans 17 amino acids. CDR1 MNHEY and CDR2 SVGEGT come from the germline V gene. For the CDR3, the DNA is TGTGCCAGCAGTTACCCTCTGTGGCGGGGGAGCACAGATACGCAGTATTTT. Amino acid sequence: CASSYPLWRGSTDTQYF.

The J gene is TRBJ2-7, the V gene TRBV27; D is undetermined. Trimming took off 7 bases at V and 6 bases at J, with 25 bases between the two ends. The CDR3 is made up of 16 amino acids. Germline CDR1 and CDR2: MNHEY and SMNVEV (reference sequence). The chain's CDR3 is CASKAGFESPFVEQYF. The CDR3 bases are TGTGCCAGCAAAGCAGGCTTCGAGTCTCCGTTTGTCGAGCAGTACTTC.

The genes are TRBV5-1 and TRBJ2-5, with a tentative D call TRBD2 (6 bases). Trimming pared 3 bases from V and 5 bases from J, leaving 20 bases between. Germline V CDR1 and CDR2: SGHRS, YFSETQ. This CDR3 has 16 residues. CDR3 nucleotides: TGCGCCAGCAGCTCCCTCGGAGGGTCCTCCCGTGAGACCCAGTACTTC. Its protein is CASSSLGGSSRETQYF.

CDR3 coding DNA: TGCGCCAGCAGCCGGACAGGGGTGAAGAACACTGAAGCTTTCTTT. Translated, it gives CASSRTGVKNTEAFF. V is TRBV4-1 and J is TRBJ1-1; 9 nucleotides match TRBD1. This CDR3 has 15 residues. Germline assignment: CDR1 MGHRA and CDR2 YSYEKL. The V gene end was trimmed by 4 bases and the J gene end by 1 base; junction bases not matched to a gene: 4.

This clonotype has only a few counts. This chain joins TRBV30 and TRBJ2-1; 7 bases are shared with TRBD1. CDR3 length equals 15 residues. V lost 3 bases to trimming and J lost 6 bases; unmatched junction nucleotides: 11. Germline V gene data show CDR1 as GTSNPN and CDR2 as SVGIG (reference sequence). In nucleotides, the CDR3 is TGTGCCTGGAGGGAGGACAGGTCAGCTAGCAATGAGCAGTTCTTC. Translation gives CAWREDRSASNEQFF.

This chain links TRBV20-1 with TRBJ2-5; TRBD2 agrees at 9 bases. V gave up 3 bases and J gave up 5 bases; unmatched junction bases: 7. Per germline, CDR1 DFQATT and CDR2 SNEGSKA (reference sequence). The CDR3 runs 14 residues. CDR3 protein: CSASFSGSVETQYF. The CDR3 nucleotides read TGCAGTGCTAGTTTTAGCGGGAGTGTGGAGACCCAGTACTTC.

The table lists this clonotype with a few counts. The CDR3 reads CSASRQRLPEAFF. CDR3 coding DNA: TGCAGTGCTAGTAGACAGAGACTGCCTGAAGCTTTCTTT. V is TRBV20-1 and J is TRBJ1-1, with D maybe TRBD1 (5 bases). This CDR3 has 13 amino acids. The V gene lost 3 bases and the J gene lost 6 bases, with 14 bases spanning the gap. CDR1 and CDR2 from the germline V gene are DFQATT and SNEGSKA (reference sequence).

J is TRBJ2-1 and V is TRBV20-1; tentative D call: TRBD2 (6 bases). V lost 3 bases and J lost 0, with 15 bases in between. Germline V lookup: CDR1 DFQATT, CDR2 SNEGSKA (reference sequence). CDR3 length: 16 amino acids. This CDR3 reads CSARVAEGSSYNEQFF. The CDR3 bases are TGCAGTGCTAGGGTAGCGGAGGGGAGCTCCTACAATGAGCAGTTCTTC.

The chain recombines TRBV7-3 with TRBJ2-7; D gene unclear. CDR3 length: 12 amino acids. From germline, CDR1 is SGHTA and CDR2 FQGTGA. V shed 3 bases and J shed 3 bases, with 6 bases lying between them. The CDR3 DNA sequence: TGTGCCAGCAGCTTTGAACACTACGAGCAGTACTTC. The encoded protein is CASSFEHYEQYF.

This clonotype appeared a few times. The CDR3, as DNA: TGTGCCTGGAGTGAGCCTAGCGGGGGGGGAGATACGCAGTATTTT. It is translated as CAWSEPSGGGDTQYF. V is TRBV30 and J is TRBJ2-3; 12 positions agree with TRBD2. The V gene end was trimmed by 1 base and the J gene end by 5 bases; junction bases not matched to a gene: 4. Germline V gene lookup returns CDR1 GTSNPN and CDR2 SVGIG (reference sequence). The CDR3 consists of 15 residues.

This clonotype was found many times. The chain combines TRBV7-2 with TRBJ1-5, with D perhaps TRBD1 (6 bases). V gave up 4 bases and J gave up 7 bases, with 11 bases separating them. The CDR3 loop spans 13 amino acids. Looked up from germline, CDR1 is SGHTA and CDR2 is FQGNSA. The CDR3 reads CASSSSGAQPQHF. DNA for the CDR3: TGTGCCAGCAGCTCCTCGGGGGCCCAGCCCCAGCATTTT.

There are many counts of this clonotype. This chain joins TRBV5-1 and TRBJ2-5, with no clear D. The CDR3 has 13 amino acids. With 0 bases removed from V and 1 base from J, the gap between germline ends came to 4 bases. Looked up from germline, CDR1 is SGHRS and CDR2 is YFSETQ. For the CDR3, the DNA is TGCGCCAGCAGCTTGGAGGGCCAAGAGACCCAGTACTTC. Translated, it gives CASSLEGQETQYF.

The rearrangement joins TRBV10-3 to TRBJ1-1; D is possibly TRBD1 (6 bases). Germline V gene sequence: CDR1 ENHRY, CDR2 SYGVKD. The CDR3 is 12 residues long. The V end lost 10 bases, the J end lost 6 bases, and 15 bases lay between the germline ends. Here the CDR3 reads CATGSGDPEAFF. The CDR3 bases are TGTGCCACCGGATCAGGGGACCCTGAAGCTTTCTTT.

The rearrangement uses TRBV12-3 or TRBV12-4 and TRBJ1-1; a weak D match, TRBD1 (6 bases). The CDR3 loop spans 14 amino acids. V was trimmed by 6 bases and J by 1 base, leaving 12 bases between them. The CDR3 loop reads CASRITGRNTEAFF. The CDR3 nucleotides read TGTGCCAGCAGGATTACAGGGAGGAACACTGAAGCTTTCTTT.

This clonotype was seen only a few times. J is TRBJ2-7 and V is TRBV9; D could derive from TRBD1 or TRBD2 (5 bases each). The CDR3 is 14 amino acids. The germline V gene has CDR1 SGDLS and CDR2 YYNGEE. Trimming removed 4 bases from V and 2 bases from J, with 13 bases in between. CDR3 protein: CASSRGTDTYEQYF. CDR3 bases: TGTGCCAGCAGCCGAGGGACGGATACCTACGAGCAGTACTTC.

The chain recombines TRBV3-1 with TRBJ2-5; 7 nucleotides align to TRBD2. The germline gives CDR1 LGHDT, CDR2 YNNKEL (reference sequence). V dropped 0 bases and J dropped 7; count of bases not matched to a gene: 11. The length of the CDR3 is 16 residues. The CDR3 nucleotides read TGTGCCAGCAGCCAAGATAGCGGCGCTAGCGGTGTGACCCAGTACTTC. Amino acids: CASSQDSGASGVTQYF.

This clonotype occurred many times. The chain uses TRBV12-3 or TRBV12-4 and TRBJ2-5; 11 nucleotides line up with TRBD2. This CDR3 region has 16 residues. V lost 4 bases, J lost 5 bases, and 9 bases stayed unmatched. CDR3 loop: CASSWLSGGVGETQYF. The CDR3 DNA is TGTGCCAGCAGTTGGCTTAGCGGGGGGGTAGGGGAGACCCAGTACTTC.

This clonotype was seen repeatedly, ten times or more. This chain connects TRBV12-3 or TRBV12-4 to TRBJ2-2; D unclear. Trimming shortened V by 1 base and J by 0 bases, and 12 bases separated the two germline ends. The CDR3 is 17 amino acids. Here the CDR3 reads CASSLGRGLSNTGELFF. CDR3 sequence (DNA): TGTGCCAGCAGTTTAGGGCGTGGTCTTTCGAACACCGGGGAGCTGTTTTTT.

The chain uses TRBV4-2 and TRBJ1-2, with D unresolved. Trimming took 1 base from V and 9 from J, leaving 9 bases between them. The CDR3 contains 12 residues. CDR1 is LGHNA and CDR2 is YNFKEQ in the germline V gene. In DNA form, the CDR3 reads TGTGCCAGCAGCCAAGCCGGAGCGCGCTACACCTTC. The encoded protein is CASSQAGARYTF.

This clonotype was seen more than once but under ten times. The chain uses TRBV24-1 and TRBJ2-1, with 7 bases that match TRBD2. Germline CDR1 and CDR2: KGHDR and SFDVKD. CDR3 length equals 17 residues. Germline trimming cut 0 bases from V and 7 bases from J; bases unmatched to any gene: 11. CDR3 nucleotide sequence: TGTGCCACCAGTGATTTGGGACTAACGGGAGGTGGGAATGAGCAGTTCTTC. Protein sequence: CATSDLGLTGGGNEQFF.

The table lists this clonotype with a few counts. The chain links TRBV11-2 to TRBJ1-3; D is ambiguous. CDR1 and CDR2 (germline): SGHAT, FQNNGV. Trimming left V 0 bases short and J 0 bases short, with 9 bases between. CDR3 length: 16 amino acids. The CDR3 region is CASSLDGGYSGNTIYF. The CDR3 nucleotides read TGTGCCAGCAGCTTAGATGGTGGCTACTCTGGAAACACCATATATTTT.